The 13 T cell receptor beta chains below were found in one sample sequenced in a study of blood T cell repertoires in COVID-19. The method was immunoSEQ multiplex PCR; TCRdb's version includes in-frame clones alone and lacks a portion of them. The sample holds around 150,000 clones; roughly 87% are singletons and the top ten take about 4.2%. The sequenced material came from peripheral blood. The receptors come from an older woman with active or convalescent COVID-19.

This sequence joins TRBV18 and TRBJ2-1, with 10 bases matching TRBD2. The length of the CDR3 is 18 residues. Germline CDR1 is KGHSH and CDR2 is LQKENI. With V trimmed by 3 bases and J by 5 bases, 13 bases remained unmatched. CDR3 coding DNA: TGTGCCAGCTCACCCGGAAGTACAGCGGGGGGGCGCAACAATGAGCAGTTCTTC. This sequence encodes CASSPGSTAGGRNNEQFF.

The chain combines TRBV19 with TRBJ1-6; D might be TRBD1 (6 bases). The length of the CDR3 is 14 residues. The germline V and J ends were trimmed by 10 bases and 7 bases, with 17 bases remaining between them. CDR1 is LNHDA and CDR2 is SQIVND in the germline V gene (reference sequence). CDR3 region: CATKTGLGNSPLHF. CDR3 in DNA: TGTGCCACCAAGACAGGCCTCGGAAATTCACCCCTCCACTTT. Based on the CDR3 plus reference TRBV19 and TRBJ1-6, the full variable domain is DGGITQSPKYLFRKEGQNVTLSCEQNLNHDAMYWYRQDPGQGLRLIYYSQIVNDFQKGDIAEGYSVSREKKESFPLTVTSAQKNPTAFYLCATKTGLGNSPLHFGNGTRLTVT.

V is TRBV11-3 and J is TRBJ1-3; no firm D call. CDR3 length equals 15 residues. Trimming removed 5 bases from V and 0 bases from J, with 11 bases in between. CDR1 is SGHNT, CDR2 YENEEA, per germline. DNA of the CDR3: TGTGCCAGCAGCCCGGACGGACTCTCTGGAAACACCATATATTTT. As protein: CASSPDGLSGNTIYF.

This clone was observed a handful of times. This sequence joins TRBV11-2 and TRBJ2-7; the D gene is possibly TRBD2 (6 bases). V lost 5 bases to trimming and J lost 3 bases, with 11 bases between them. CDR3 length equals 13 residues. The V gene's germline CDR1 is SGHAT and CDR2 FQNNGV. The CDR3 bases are TGTGCCAGCAGCCGAGGAGGGGACTACGAGCAGTACTTC. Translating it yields CASSRGGDYEQYF.

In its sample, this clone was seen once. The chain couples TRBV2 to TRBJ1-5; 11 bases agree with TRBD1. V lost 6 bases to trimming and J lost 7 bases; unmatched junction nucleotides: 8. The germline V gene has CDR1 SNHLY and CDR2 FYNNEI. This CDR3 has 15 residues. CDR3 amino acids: CASRPRTGGEQPQHF. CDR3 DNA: TGTGCCAGCAGGCCGAGGACAGGGGGCGAACAGCCCCAGCATTTT.

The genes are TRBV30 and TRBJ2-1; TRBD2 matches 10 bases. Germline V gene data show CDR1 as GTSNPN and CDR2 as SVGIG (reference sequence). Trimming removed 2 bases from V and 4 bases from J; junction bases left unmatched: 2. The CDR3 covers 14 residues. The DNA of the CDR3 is TGTGCCTGGAGTAAACTAGCGGGGTACAATGAGCAGTTCTTC. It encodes CAWSKLAGYNEQFF.

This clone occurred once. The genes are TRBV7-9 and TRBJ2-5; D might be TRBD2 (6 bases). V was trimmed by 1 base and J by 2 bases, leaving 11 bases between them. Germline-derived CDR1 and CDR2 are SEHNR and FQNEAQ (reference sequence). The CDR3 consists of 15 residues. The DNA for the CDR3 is TGTGCCAGCAGCTTAGTCACCGGGGGACAAGAGACCCAGTACTTC. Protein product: CASSLVTGGQETQYF.

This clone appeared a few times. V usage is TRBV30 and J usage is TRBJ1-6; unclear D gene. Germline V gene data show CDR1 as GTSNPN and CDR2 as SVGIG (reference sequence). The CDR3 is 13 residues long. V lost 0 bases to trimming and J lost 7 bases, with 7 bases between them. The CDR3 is CAWSVAGNSPLHF. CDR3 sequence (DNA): TGTGCCTGGAGTGTGGCAGGCAATTCACCCCTCCACTTT.

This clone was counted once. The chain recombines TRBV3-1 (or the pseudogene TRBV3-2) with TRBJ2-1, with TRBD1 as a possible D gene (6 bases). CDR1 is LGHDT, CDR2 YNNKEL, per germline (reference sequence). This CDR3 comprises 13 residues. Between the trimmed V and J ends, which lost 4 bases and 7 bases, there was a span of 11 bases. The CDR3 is CASSLSDRNEQFF. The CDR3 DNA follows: TGTGCCAGCAGCCTCTCCGACAGGAATGAGCAGTTCTTC.

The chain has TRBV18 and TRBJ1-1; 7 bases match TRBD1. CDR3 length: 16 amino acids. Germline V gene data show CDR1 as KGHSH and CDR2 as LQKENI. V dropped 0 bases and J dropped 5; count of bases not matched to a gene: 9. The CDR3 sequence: CASSPPAKGAKTEAFF. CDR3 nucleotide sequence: TGTGCCAGCTCACCACCGGCCAAGGGGGCTAAGACTGAAGCTTTCTTT. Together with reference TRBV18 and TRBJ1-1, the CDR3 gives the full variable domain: NAGVMQNPRHLVRRRGQEARLRCSPMKGHSHVYWYRQLPEEGLKFMVYLQKENIIDESGMPKERFSAEFPKEGPSILRIQQVVRGDSAAYFCASSPPAKGAKTEAFFGQGTRLTVV.

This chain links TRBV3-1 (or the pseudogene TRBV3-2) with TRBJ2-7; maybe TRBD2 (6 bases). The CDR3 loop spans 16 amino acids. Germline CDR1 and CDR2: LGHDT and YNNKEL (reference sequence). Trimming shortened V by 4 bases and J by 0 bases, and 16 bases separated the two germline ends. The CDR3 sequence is CASSPGSWGDSYEQYF. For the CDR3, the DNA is TGTGCCAGCAGCCCTGGGTCGTGGGGGGACTCCTACGAGCAGTACTTC.

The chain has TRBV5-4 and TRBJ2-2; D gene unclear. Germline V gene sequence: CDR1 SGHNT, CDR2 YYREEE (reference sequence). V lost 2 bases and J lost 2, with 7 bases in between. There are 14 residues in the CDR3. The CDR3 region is CASSFTANTGELFF. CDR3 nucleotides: TGTGCCAGCAGCTTTACAGCAAACACCGGGGAGCTGTTTTTT.

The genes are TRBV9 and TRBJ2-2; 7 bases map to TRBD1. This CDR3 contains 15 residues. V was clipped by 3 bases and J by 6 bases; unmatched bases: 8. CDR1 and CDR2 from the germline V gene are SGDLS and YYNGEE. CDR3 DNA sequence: TGTGCCAGCAGCGCCAGACAGGGAAACGCCGGGGAGCTGTTTTTT. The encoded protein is CASSARQGNAGELFF.